This passage covers 5 T cell receptor beta chains from one sample sequenced in a study of T cells after yellow fever vaccination. TCRdb reanalysed the 5' RACE reads using MiXCR and keeps one entry per CDR3 protein. The profile shows about 320,000 distinct CDR3 sequences, about 4.5% of them singletons. The source material was PBMCs, sampled 15 days after the yellow fever booster vaccination. Receptors originate from a man between 18 and 35 years old who received the YFV17D yellow fever vaccine.

This clonotype appeared many times. This rearrangement joins TRBV5-1 to TRBJ2-1; no firm D call. The germline gives CDR1 SGHRS, CDR2 YFSETQ. The germline V and J ends were trimmed by 4 bases and 4 bases, with 15 bases remaining between them. CDR3 length: 15 amino acids. The DNA of the CDR3 is TGCGCCAGCAGCCGAGGTCATGGAGATTACAATGAGCAGTTCTTC. Residues: CASSRGHGDYNEQFF.

V gene TRBV7-9 combines with J gene TRBJ2-1, with 7 bases matching TRBD2. V lost 3 bases to trimming and J lost 6 bases; unmatched junction nucleotides: 11. The CDR3 spans 16 residues. In germline, CDR1 is SEHNR, CDR2 FQNEAQ (reference sequence). CDR3 nucleotide sequence: TGTGCCAGCAGCTTCCTCCAATCTAGCGGACCCAATGAGCAGTTCTTC. Translating gives CASSFLQSSGPNEQFF.

This clonotype was seen at least ten times. The chain links TRBV7-2 to TRBJ2-2, with D perhaps matching TRBD2 (6 bases). Between the trimmed V and J ends, which lost 4 bases and 7 bases, there was a span of 19 bases. Germline V gene data show CDR1 as SGHTA and CDR2 as FQGNSA. This CDR3 comprises 16 residues. CDR3 loop: CASSSGGSSLVGELFF. Here the CDR3 DNA reads TGTGCCAGCAGCTCTGGAGGGTCGAGTCTTGTCGGGGAGCTGTTTTTT.

Only a few counts were recorded for this clonotype. This chain joins TRBV20-1 and TRBJ2-7; the D call may be TRBD1 or TRBD2 (5 bases each). Trimming took 6 bases from V and 2 from J, leaving 11 bases between them. There are 12 residues in the CDR3. CDR1 is DFQATT, CDR2 SNEGSKA, per germline (reference sequence). The chain's CDR3 is CSAKTGPYEQYF. The CDR3 DNA reads TGCAGTGCAAAGACGGGACCCTACGAGCAGTACTTC.

This clonotype was seen a handful of times. J is TRBJ2-7 and V is TRBV5-1, with D tentatively TRBD1 (5 bases). Trimming left V 0 bases short and J 5 bases short, with 12 bases between. CDR3 length equals 14 residues. Germline V gene data show CDR1 as SGHRS and CDR2 as YFSETQ. CDR3: CASSLGQSGHEQYV. The CDR3 bases are TGCGCCAGCAGCTTGGGGCAATCAGGGCACGAGCAGTACGTC.